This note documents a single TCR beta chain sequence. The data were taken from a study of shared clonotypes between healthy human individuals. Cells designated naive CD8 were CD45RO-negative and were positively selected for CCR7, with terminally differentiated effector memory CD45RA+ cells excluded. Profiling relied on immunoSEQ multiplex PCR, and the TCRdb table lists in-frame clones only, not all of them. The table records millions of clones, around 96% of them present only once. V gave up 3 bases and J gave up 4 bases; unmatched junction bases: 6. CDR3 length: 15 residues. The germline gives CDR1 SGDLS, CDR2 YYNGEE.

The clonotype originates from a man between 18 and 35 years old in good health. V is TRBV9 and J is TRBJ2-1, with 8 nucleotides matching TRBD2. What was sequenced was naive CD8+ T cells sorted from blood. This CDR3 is CASSAVAGTYNEQFF. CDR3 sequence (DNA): TGTGCCAGCAGCGCCGTAGCGGGAACGTACAATGAGCAGTTCTTC.